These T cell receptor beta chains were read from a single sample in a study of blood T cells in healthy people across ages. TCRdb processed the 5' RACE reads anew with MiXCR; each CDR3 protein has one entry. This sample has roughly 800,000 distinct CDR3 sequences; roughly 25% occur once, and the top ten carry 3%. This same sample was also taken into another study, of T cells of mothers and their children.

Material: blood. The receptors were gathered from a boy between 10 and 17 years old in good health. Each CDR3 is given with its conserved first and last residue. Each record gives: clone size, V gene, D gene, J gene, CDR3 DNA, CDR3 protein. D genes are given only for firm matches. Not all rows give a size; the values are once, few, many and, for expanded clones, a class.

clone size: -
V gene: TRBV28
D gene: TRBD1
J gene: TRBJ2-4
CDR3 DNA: TGTGCCAGCAGTTTATTTGGACAGGGGGTCCTGGGCCAGTACTTC
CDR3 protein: CASSLFGQGVLGQYF

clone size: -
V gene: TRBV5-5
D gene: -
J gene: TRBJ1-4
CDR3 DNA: TGTGCCAGCAGCCCTACTTTAGGGTACGAAAAACTGTTTTTT
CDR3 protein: CASSPTLGYEKLFF

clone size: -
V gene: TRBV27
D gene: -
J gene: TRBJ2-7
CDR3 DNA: TGTGCCAGCAGTCCCGCGGACAAAGTCTACGAGCAGTACTTC
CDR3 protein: CASSPADKVYEQYF

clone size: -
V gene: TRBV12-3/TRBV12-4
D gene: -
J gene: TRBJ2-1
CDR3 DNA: TGTGCCAGCGTATCTGGGATGTCGGTTTACAATGAGCAGTTCTTC
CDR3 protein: CASVSGMSVYNEQFF

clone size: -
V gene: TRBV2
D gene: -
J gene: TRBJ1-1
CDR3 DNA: TGTGCCAGCAGTTACCAGGAGGACACTGAAGCTTTCTTT
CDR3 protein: CASSYQEDTEAFF

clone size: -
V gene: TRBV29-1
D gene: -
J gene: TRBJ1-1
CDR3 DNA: TGCAGCGTTTCCTTCGCCCTGAACACTGAAGCTTTCTTT
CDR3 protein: CSVSFALNTEAFF

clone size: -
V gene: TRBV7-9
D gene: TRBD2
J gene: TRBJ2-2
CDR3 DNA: TGTGCCAGCAGCCCCCCGGGTAGCGGGTACACCGGGGAGCTGTTTTTT
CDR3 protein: CASSPPGSGYTGELFF

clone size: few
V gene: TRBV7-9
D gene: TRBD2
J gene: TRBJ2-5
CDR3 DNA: TGTGCCAGCAGCTTAGGAGCTAGCGGGGTAAAACAAGAGACCCAGTACTTC
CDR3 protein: CASSLGASGVKQETQYF

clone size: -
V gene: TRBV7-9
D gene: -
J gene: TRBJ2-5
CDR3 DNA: TGTGCCAGCAGCTGGCGGGAACCCTCCCAAGAGACCCAGTACTTC
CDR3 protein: CASSWREPSQETQYF

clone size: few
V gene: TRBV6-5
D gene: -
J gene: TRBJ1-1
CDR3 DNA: TGTGCCAGCAGTGGCTCTAGGGCTGAAGCTTTCTTT
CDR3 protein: CASSGSRAEAFF

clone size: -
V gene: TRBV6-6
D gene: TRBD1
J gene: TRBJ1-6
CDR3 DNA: TGTGCCAGCAGTGCCTCAGGGGGAAATTCACCCCTCCACTTT
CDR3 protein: CASSASGGNSPLHF